The rows below give T cell receptor beta chains drawn from one sample of a study of T cells in Graves' hyperthyroidism and ophthalmopathy. TCRdb fed the multiplex PCR reads into MiXCR, producing one record per CDR3 protein. The sample holds 600,000 to 700,000 distinct CDR3 sequences, just under 45% seen once. Sequenced sample: peripheral blood or thyroid tissue (not recorded which). The origin of the receptors is an adult man with Graves' disease, either hyperthyroidism or ophthalmopathy (not recorded which). CDR3s include the opening cysteine and the closing phenylalanine or tryptophan. The D gene is left open where the match is weak. For some rows the clone size is stated as once, few or many, or as a class when expanded; others skip it.

cdr3_aa: CSARDDRPNQPQHF
cdr3_nt: TGCAGTGCTAGGGACGACAGGCCCAATCAGCCCCAGCATTTT
j_call: TRBJ1-5
clone_size: many
d_call: NA
v_call: TRBV20-1

cdr3_aa: CASSPERQPQHF
cdr3_nt: TGTGCCAGCAGTCCCGAGAGGCAGCCCCAGCATTTT
j_call: TRBJ1-5
clone_size: few
d_call: NA
v_call: TRBV12-3/TRBV12-4

cdr3_aa: CASSQGPGRTNYGYTF
cdr3_nt: TGTGCCAGCAGCCAAGGCCCTGGACGGACCAACTATGGCTACACCTTC
j_call: TRBJ1-2
clone_size: few
d_call: NA
v_call: TRBV3-1

cdr3_aa: CASSLEFRAAEAFF
cdr3_nt: TGTGCCAGCAGCTTGGAATTCCGAGCAGCTGAAGCTTTCTTT
j_call: TRBJ1-1
clone_size: NA
d_call: NA
v_call: TRBV5-4

cdr3_aa: CATSRGWPSYEQYF
cdr3_nt: TGTGCCACCAGCAGAGGGTGGCCATCCTACGAGCAGTACTTC
j_call: TRBJ2-7
clone_size: many
d_call: NA
v_call: TRBV15

cdr3_aa: CSVAGARDSPSTDTQYF
cdr3_nt: TGCAGCGTTGCGGGAGCTCGGGACTCTCCTAGCACAGATACGCAGTATTTT
j_call: TRBJ2-3
clone_size: NA
d_call: NA
v_call: TRBV29-1

cdr3_aa: CASSLDPALYGYTF
cdr3_nt: TGCGCCAGCAGCTTGGACCCAGCCCTTTATGGCTACACCTTC
j_call: TRBJ1-2
clone_size: few
d_call: NA
v_call: TRBV5-1

cdr3_aa: CAINESISRGVETEAFF
cdr3_nt: TGTGCCATCAATGAGTCGATTTCCAGGGGCGTGGAAACTGAAGCTTTCTTT
j_call: TRBJ1-1
clone_size: once
d_call: NA
v_call: TRBV10-3

cdr3_aa: CASSLRGSYNQPQHF
cdr3_nt: TGTGCCAGCAGTTTACGTGGCAGTTACAATCAGCCCCAGCATTTT
j_call: TRBJ1-5
clone_size: NA
d_call: NA
v_call: TRBV2

cdr3_aa: CASRSDLNTEAFF
cdr3_nt: TGTGCCAGCAGATCTGACCTGAACACTGAAGCTTTCTTT
j_call: TRBJ1-1
clone_size: many
d_call: NA
v_call: TRBV7-9

cdr3_aa: CASTLGQVGGNSPLHF
cdr3_nt: TGTGCCAGCACCCTGGGACAGGTCGGCGGAAATTCACCCCTCCACTTT
j_call: TRBJ1-6
clone_size: NA
d_call: TRBD1
v_call: TRBV2

cdr3_aa: CASSFAGQGAGSPLHF
cdr3_nt: TGTGCCAGCAGCTTCGCTGGACAGGGGGCTGGATCACCCCTCCACTTT
j_call: TRBJ1-6
clone_size: NA
d_call: TRBD1
v_call: TRBV7-2

cdr3_aa: CASSEQVGQETQYF
cdr3_nt: TGTGCCAGCAGTGAACAGGTTGGCCAAGAGACCCAGTACTTC
j_call: TRBJ2-5
clone_size: NA
d_call: NA
v_call: TRBV6-1

cdr3_aa: CAIRRQGPGLGELFF
cdr3_nt: TGTGCCATCAGGAGACAGGGACCGGGCCTGGGGGAACTGTTTTTT
j_call: TRBJ1-4
clone_size: NA
d_call: TRBD1
v_call: TRBV10-3

cdr3_aa: CASRGPRDGVLGGYTF
cdr3_nt: TGTGCCAGCAGGGGGCCGCGGGACGGAGTCTTGGGTGGCTACACCTTC
j_call: TRBJ1-2
clone_size: NA
d_call: NA
v_call: TRBV2

cdr3_aa: CASSENTGHSNQPQHF
cdr3_nt: TGTGCCAGCAGTGAAAATACCGGCCATAGCAATCAGCCCCAGCATTTT
j_call: TRBJ1-5
clone_size: NA
d_call: NA
v_call: TRBV25-1

cdr3_aa: CATSRPRGTRNTIYF
cdr3_nt: TGCGCCACCAGCAGACCCAGGGGTACCAGAAACACCATATATTTT
j_call: TRBJ1-3
clone_size: NA
d_call: NA
v_call: TRBV15

cdr3_aa: CASSIGQAFGGEQYF
cdr3_nt: TGTGCCAGCAGCATAGGACAGGCCTTCGGGGGGGAGCAGTACTTC
j_call: TRBJ2-7
clone_size: few
d_call: NA
v_call: TRBV7-9

cdr3_aa: CASKPQHF
cdr3_nt: TGTGCCAGTAAACCCCAGCATTTT
j_call: TRBJ1-5
clone_size: NA
d_call: NA
v_call: TRBV19

cdr3_aa: CASSPHTGRTQYTDTQYF
cdr3_nt: TGTGCCAGCAGCCCTCATACAGGGCGCACCCAATACACAGATACGCAGTATTTT
j_call: TRBJ2-3
clone_size: NA
d_call: NA
v_call: TRBV2

cdr3_aa: CAISEVANTGELFF
cdr3_nt: TGTGCCATCAGTGAAGTAGCGAACACCGGGGAGCTGTTTTTT
j_call: TRBJ2-2
clone_size: NA
d_call: NA
v_call: TRBV10-3

cdr3_aa: CASSVGDATNEKLFF
cdr3_nt: TGTGCCAGCAGCGTAGGGGATGCAACTAATGAAAAACTGTTTTTT
j_call: TRBJ1-4
clone_size: NA
d_call: NA
v_call: TRBV9

cdr3_aa: CAISRDSSYEQYF
cdr3_nt: TGTGCCATCAGCCGGGACAGCAGCTACGAGCAGTACTTC
j_call: TRBJ2-7
clone_size: NA
d_call: TRBD1
v_call: TRBV10-3

cdr3_aa: CSAEGMGNTEAFF
cdr3_nt: TGCAGCGCCGAGGGGATGGGGAACACTGAAGCTTTCTTT
j_call: TRBJ1-1
clone_size: NA
d_call: NA
v_call: TRBV29-1

cdr3_aa: CASSLEGRDTIYF
cdr3_nt: TGTGCCAGCAGTTTGGAGGGGAGGGACACCATATATTTT
j_call: TRBJ1-3
clone_size: NA
d_call: NA
v_call: TRBV12-3/TRBV12-4

cdr3_aa: CASSQSRAGTGNNQPQHF
cdr3_nt: TGTGCCAGCAGCCAGAGTAGGGCGGGGACAGGAAATAATCAGCCCCAGCATTTT
j_call: TRBJ1-5
clone_size: NA
d_call: TRBD1
v_call: TRBV3-1

cdr3_aa: CASRRTGTVNIEAFF
cdr3_nt: TGTGCCAGCAGGCGGACCGGGACGGTGAACATTGAAGCTTTCTTT
j_call: TRBJ1-1
clone_size: NA
d_call: NA
v_call: TRBV5-7

cdr3_aa: CSARAFPLSVAGNTIYF
cdr3_nt: TGCAGTGCTAGAGCGTTTCCGCTCTCAGTAGCTGGAAACACCATATATTTT
j_call: TRBJ1-3
clone_size: few
d_call: NA
v_call: TRBV20-1

cdr3_aa: CASSLGQAGQPQHF
cdr3_nt: TGTGCCAGCAGCTTAGGGCAGGCTGGACAGCCCCAGCATTTT
j_call: TRBJ1-5
clone_size: few
d_call: NA
v_call: TRBV7-2

cdr3_aa: CASSEAHGRYEQYF
cdr3_nt: TGTGCCAGCAGTGAAGCGCACGGTCGCTACGAGCAGTACTTC
j_call: TRBJ2-7
clone_size: NA
d_call: NA
v_call: TRBV6-1

cdr3_aa: CASSLRGDGYTF
cdr3_nt: TGTGCCAGCAGTTTAAGGGGAGATGGCTACACCTTC
j_call: TRBJ1-2
clone_size: few
d_call: NA
v_call: TRBV7-2

cdr3_aa: CASSRESTGELFF
cdr3_nt: TGCGCCAGCAGCCGAGAGAGTACCGGGGAGCTGTTTTTT
j_call: TRBJ2-2
clone_size: NA
d_call: NA
v_call: TRBV7-3

cdr3_aa: CASSLGAEGNTIYF
cdr3_nt: TGCGCCAGCAGTTTAGGGGCAGAAGGAAACACCATATATTTT
j_call: TRBJ1-3
clone_size: NA
d_call: NA
v_call: TRBV7-9

cdr3_aa: CASSPETRNSPLHF
cdr3_nt: TGCGCCAGCAGCCCAGAGACGAGGAATTCACCCCTCCACTTT
j_call: TRBJ1-6
clone_size: many
d_call: NA
v_call: TRBV5-1

cdr3_aa: CASSVEEGETQYF
cdr3_nt: TGTGCCAGCAGCGTCGAGGAAGGAGAGACCCAGTACTTC
j_call: TRBJ2-5
clone_size: many
d_call: NA
v_call: TRBV7-9

cdr3_aa: CSARGDRVGTEAFF
cdr3_nt: TGCAGCGCCCGAGGGGACAGGGTCGGCACTGAAGCTTTCTTT
j_call: TRBJ1-1
clone_size: NA
d_call: TRBD1
v_call: TRBV29-1

cdr3_aa: CASSQELGGPLYEQYF
cdr3_nt: TGCGCCAGCAGCCAAGAGTTGGGGGGCCCCCTCTACGAGCAGTACTTC
j_call: TRBJ2-7
clone_size: NA
d_call: NA
v_call: TRBV4-1

cdr3_aa: CSARPADTGELFF
cdr3_nt: TGCAGTGCTAGGCCAGCCGACACCGGGGAGCTGTTTTTT
j_call: TRBJ2-2
clone_size: few
d_call: NA
v_call: TRBV20-1

cdr3_aa: CASSYSWTGATNTEAFF
cdr3_nt: TGTGCCAGCAGTTACTCCTGGACAGGGGCCACGAACACTGAAGCTTTCTTT
j_call: TRBJ1-1
clone_size: NA
d_call: TRBD1
v_call: TRBV10-3

cdr3_aa: CATSRAGTNQPQHF
cdr3_nt: TGTGCCACCAGCAGAGCTGGCACCAATCAGCCCCAGCATTTT
j_call: TRBJ1-5
clone_size: many
d_call: NA
v_call: TRBV15

cdr3_aa: CASSARTVDNYGYTF
cdr3_nt: TGTGCCAGCAGTGCTAGGACAGTGGATAACTATGGCTACACCTTC
j_call: TRBJ1-2
clone_size: once
d_call: NA
v_call: TRBV25-1